These 20 T cell receptor beta chains came from one sample sequenced in a study of cytomegalovirus exposure and HLA in healthy donors. Sequencing was performed with immunoSEQ multiplex PCR; in TCRdb, only in-frame clones are kept and a portion is missing. The repertoire has 110,000 or so clones, 70% to 90% of them found once; the top ten carry more than 2.5%. Sequencing was carried out using PBMCs. These receptors were obtained from a woman younger than 30 in good health and CMV-seronegative.

This chain connects TRBV15 to TRBJ1-5, with D unclear. From germline, CDR1 is LNHNV and CDR2 YYDKDF (reference sequence). The V gene lost 0 bases and the J gene lost 6 bases, with 6 bases spanning the gap. This CDR3 comprises 13 residues. The DNA of the CDR3 is TGTGCCACCAGCAGAGAAGAGTTTCAGCCCCAGCATTTT. This translates into CATSREEFQPQHF.

The chain links TRBV6-5 to TRBJ2-7; D remains unclear. Germline V gene lookup returns CDR1 MNHEY and CDR2 SVGAGI. The germline V and J ends were trimmed by 8 bases and 6 bases, with 17 bases remaining between them. CDR3 length equals 13 residues. CDR3 DNA sequence: TGTGCCAGCGGCTTCGCCGTACCTCGCGAGCAGTACTTC. Amino acids: CASGFAVPREQYF.

V is TRBV7-9 and J is TRBJ2-2; possibly TRBD2 for D (5 bases). Trimming removed 5 bases at V and 2 bases at J, with 9 bases between. The germline V gene has CDR1 SEHNR and CDR2 FQNEAQ (reference sequence). CDR3 size: 14 residues. The CDR3 protein is CASSPRDNTGELFF. CDR3 sequence (DNA): TGTGCCAGCAGCCCCCGGGATAACACCGGGGAGCTGTTTTTT.

This sequence joins TRBV5-6 and TRBJ1-6; 10 bases are a match to TRBD1. This CDR3 has 14 amino acids. V was clipped by 5 bases and J by 10 bases; unmatched bases: 6. In germline, CDR1 is SGHDT, CDR2 YYEEEE. CDR3 nucleotide sequence: TGTGCCAGCAGTCTCCGACAGGGGGCCTCACCCCTCCACTTT. Translation gives CASSLRQGASPLHF.

The chain has TRBV4-1 and TRBJ2-2; D gene ambiguous. The V and J ends lost 0 bases and 5 bases respectively, with 7 bases between them. Germline CDR1 MGHRA, CDR2 YSYEKL. The CDR3 is made up of 14 amino acids. The CDR3 DNA reads as TGCGCCAGCAGCCAAGATGCGCGGACCGGGGAGCTGTTTTTT. It is translated as CASSQDARTGELFF.

V and J are TRBV2 and TRBJ1-5; D is possibly TRBD1 (5 bases). The V and J ends lost 4 bases and 7 bases respectively, with 11 bases between them. This CDR3 spans 13 amino acids. Looked up from germline, CDR1 is SNHLY and CDR2 is FYNNEI. The CDR3 reads CASSGAGRQPQHF. In DNA, the CDR3 is TGTGCCAGCAGTGGGGCAGGGAGGCAGCCCCAGCATTTT.

The V and J genes are TRBV21-1 and TRBJ2-3; TRBD2, the table's D call, lacks a check against the DNA. TRBV21-1 is flagged as a pseudogene. The CDR3 totals 11 residues. The chain's CDR3 is CASSTGDTQYF. The CDR3 bases are TGTGCCAGCAGCACGGGGGATACGCAGTATTTT.

The rearrangement uses TRBV4-1 and TRBJ1-6; TRBD1 matches at 8 bases. The CDR3 sequence is 18 residues long. CDR1 MGHRA and CDR2 YSYEKL come from the germline V gene. V was clipped by 1 base and J by 1 base; unmatched bases: 6. The DNA for the CDR3 is TGCGCCAGCAGCCAAGTTCACGACAGGGGTTCCTATAATTCACCCCTCCACTTT. The encoded protein is CASSQVHDRGSYNSPLHF.

The chain employs TRBV6-1 and TRBJ1-1; TRBD1 might be the D (5 bases). The V end was cut by 3 bases, the J end by 4 bases, with 12 bases between. CDR1 and CDR2 (germline): MNHNS, SASEGT. The CDR3 extends over 14 amino acids. The CDR3 DNA is TGTGCCAGCAGTGAGGCTCGGGGGGGCACTGAAGCTTTCTTT. Translated, it gives CASSEARGGTEAFF.

This chain links TRBV30 with TRBJ2-5; TRBD1 might be the D (5 bases). This CDR3 is 14 amino acids long. Per germline, CDR1 GTSNPN and CDR2 SVGIG (reference sequence). V was trimmed by 4 bases and J by 0 bases, leaving 12 bases between them. This CDR3 is CAWNGWGHQETQYF. The CDR3 coding sequence is TGTGCCTGGAACGGCTGGGGCCACCAAGAGACCCAGTACTTC. Full variable domain (remainder filled in from reference TRBV30 and TRBJ2-5): SQTIHQWPATLVQPVGSPLSLECTVEGTSNPNLYWYRQAAGRGLQLLFYSVGIGQISSEVPQNLSASRPQDRQFILSSKKLLLSDSGFYLCAWNGWGHQETQYFGPGTRLLVL.

The chain employs TRBV6-5 and TRBJ2-5; tentative D call: TRBD1 (5 bases). Germline V gives CDR1 MNHEY, CDR2 SVGAGI. The CDR3 consists of 14 residues. V was trimmed by 6 bases and J by 1 base, leaving 12 bases between them. The CDR3 DNA sequence: TGTGCCAGCAGGAAGTGGGGCAGCCAAGAGACCCAGTACTTC. This sequence encodes CASRKWGSQETQYF.

The chain couples TRBV27 to TRBJ1-4, with TRBD1 identical over 8 bases. Germline trimming cut 3 bases from V and 7 bases from J; bases unmatched to any gene: 4. CDR3 length: 14 amino acids. Per germline, CDR1 MNHEY and CDR2 SMNVEV (reference sequence). CDR3 sequence (DNA): TGTGCCAGCAGTTTCACCGGGACAGGTGAAAAACTGTTTTTT. Its protein is CASSFTGTGEKLFF. The full variable domain, its missing parts supplied by reference TRBV27 and TRBJ1-4, is EAQVTQNPRYLITVTGKKLTVTCSQNMNHEYMSWYRQDPGLGLRQIYYSMNVEVTDKGDVPEGYKVSRKEKRNFPLILESPSPNQTSLYFCASSFTGTGEKLFFGSGTQLSVL.

The chain employs TRBV5-8 and TRBJ1-3; perhaps TRBD1 as D (6 bases). The CDR3 consists of 15 residues. Germline lookup yields CDR1 SGHTS and CDR2 YDEGEE. With 2 bases removed from V and 0 bases from J, the gap between germline ends came to 9 bases. The CDR3 DNA reads as TGTGCCAGCAGCTTCGGGGGGCCCTCTGGAAACACCATATATTTT. Translated, it gives CASSFGGPSGNTIYF.

The gene calls are TRBV10-3 and TRBJ2-5, with TRBD2 matching over 7 bases. Germline assignment: CDR1 ENHRY and CDR2 SYGVKD. V lost 0 bases and J lost 4; bases outside the gene matches: 11. The CDR3 is 17 amino acids. As DNA, the CDR3 is TGTGCCATCAGTGAGTCCCGACTAGCCCCGGAGACAGAGACCCAGTACTTC. It specifies CAISESRLAPETETQYF.

The chain uses TRBV27 and TRBJ2-2, with D tentatively TRBD2 (6 bases). The V and J ends lost 4 bases and 3 bases respectively, with 9 bases between them. Germline V lookup: CDR1 MNHEY, CDR2 SMNVEV (reference sequence). This CDR3 contains 14 residues. The CDR3 region is CASSSRGYTGELFF. CDR3 bases: TGTGCCAGCAGTTCTCGGGGGTACACCGGGGAGCTGTTTTTT.

This chain joins TRBV28 and TRBJ2-7, with 7 positions matching TRBD1. The ends lost 6 bases at V and 6 bases at J; junction bases unmatched: 11. CDR3 size: 14 residues. CDR1 is MDHEN and CDR2 is SYDVKM in the germline V gene. The CDR3 DNA reads TGTGCCAGCAGACAGGGGAACAGTATCACCGAGCAGTACTTC. Translated: CASRQGNSITEQYF. The full variable domain, in which reference TRBV28 and TRBJ2-7 provide the parts outside the CDR3, is DVKVTQSSRYLVKRTGEKVFLECVQDMDHENMFWYRQDPGLGLRLIYFSYDVKMKEKGDIPEGYSVSREKKERFSLILESASTNQTSMYLCASRQGNSITEQYFGPGTRLTVT.

The chain recombines TRBV6-6 with TRBJ1-5; maybe TRBD1 (5 bases). The CDR3 spans 15 residues. Germline values: CDR1 MNHNY, CDR2 SVGAGI (reference sequence). V was clipped by 5 bases and J by 7 bases, with 18 bases between them. CDR3 protein: CASSQGQGGEQPQHF. DNA of the CDR3: TGTGCCAGCAGTCAAGGACAAGGCGGTGAGCAGCCCCAGCATTTT.

The V and J genes are TRBV9 and TRBJ1-2; 9 positions match TRBD1. Germline V CDR1 and CDR2: SGDLS, YYNGEE. V lost 2 bases and J lost 7; bases outside the gene matches: 9. This CDR3 comprises 15 residues. This chain's CDR3 is CASSVSGTGILGYTF. For the CDR3, the DNA is TGTGCCAGCAGCGTCTCCGGGACAGGGATACTTGGCTACACCTTC.

The CDR3 here is CASRFGGTYGYTF. In DNA, the CDR3 is TGTGCCAGTAGATTCGGAGGGACCTATGGCTACACCTTC. The chain employs TRBV19 and TRBJ1-2; TRBD1 is a possible D gene (5 bases). The V gene lost 6 bases and the J gene lost 4 bases, with 12 bases spanning the gap. Germline assignment: CDR1 LNHDA and CDR2 SQIVND (reference sequence). The CDR3 extends over 13 amino acids.

V gene TRBV27 combines with J gene TRBJ1-4; D gene uncertain. This CDR3 is built from 14 residues. Trimming removed 4 bases at V and 8 bases at J, with 14 bases between. Per the germline V gene, CDR1 is MNHEY and CDR2 is SMNVEV (reference sequence). CDR3 nucleotide sequence: TGTGCCAGCAGTTCGACAAGGAAATCCGAAAAACTGTTTTTT. This sequence encodes CASSSTRKSEKLFF.